Sequencing of this TCR beta chain was carried out in a study of beta chain features in type 1 diabetes. Study information: Examination covered under 120 million sorted cells spanning all samples. Study conclusions and caveats: Insertions were fewer and deletions more numerous at VDJ junctions in type 1 diabetes patients. All four CD4+ subsets from Type 1 diabetes patients carried moderately but significantly shorter TCRB CDR3s.

Since all of the isolated RNA was reverse transcribed, expressed TCRB transcripts were what got sequenced. Profiling relied on immunoSEQ multiplex PCR, and the TCRdb table lists in-frame clones only, not all of them. The sample carries almost 350,000 clones, about a tenth recorded once. This clone was picked up a small number of times. The target antigen is unknown. The junction differs from germline at one of its ends, possibly a read error. The CDR3 is 13 amino acids. Germline V gene sequence: CDR1 SSHAT, CDR2 FNYEAQ (reference sequence). This chain uses TRBV7-7 with TRBJ2-1; 10 bases align to TRBD1. The receptor was isolated from a man aged 30-40 years with type 1 diabetes. Sequencing was performed on central memory CD4+ T cells from blood. The CDR3 DNA reads TGTGCTAGCAGCCCGACAGGGGGCCGGGAGCAGTTCTTC. This sequence encodes CASSPTGGREQFF.